This TCR beta chain is from a study of shared clonotypes between healthy human individuals. Using immunoSEQ multiplex PCR, the repertoire was profiled, and TCRdb retains in-frame clones only, with some absent. The data contain about 2.3 million clones, just over 90% of them singletons. Sequenced material: naive CD4+ T cells from PBMCs. Noted subset: CD45RA+ positively selected. This clonotype was sampled from a man aged 18 to 35 in good health. Some clones in this sample may be carry-over from other donors' samples.

CDR3 bases: TGTGCCAGCAGCTTCAGGGGGGGAGACACTGAAGCTTTCTTT. Its protein product is CASSFRGGDTEAFF. This chain uses TRBV7-9 with TRBJ1-1; 7 bases match TRBD1. In germline, CDR1 is SEHNR, CDR2 FQNEAQ (reference sequence). This CDR3 region has 14 residues. Trimming removed 3 bases from V and 3 bases from J; junction bases left unmatched: 4.